This TCR beta chain originates from a study of shared clonotypes between healthy human individuals. V trimming: 5 bases; J trimming: 3 bases; junction bases outside the gene matches: 5. This CDR3 spans 16 amino acids. From germline, CDR1 is SGHAT and CDR2 FQNNGV. Sequenced by immunoSEQ multiplex PCR; TCRdb stores in-frame clones only, minus some. Among around 700,000 clones, 74% were seen once, and the ten largest hold roughly 1.7%. The TCR originated in a woman aged 25 to 39 in good health. The V gene is TRBV11-2, the J gene TRBJ1-3, with 12 bases that match TRBD1. Sequencing was done on a sample of memory CD4+ T cells sorted from blood. The sample's subset: CD45RA-negative fraction. The CDR3 reads CASSSWDRGLGNTIYF. The CDR3 nucleotides read TGTGCCAGCAGCAGCTGGGACAGGGGGCTTGGAAACACCATATATTTT.